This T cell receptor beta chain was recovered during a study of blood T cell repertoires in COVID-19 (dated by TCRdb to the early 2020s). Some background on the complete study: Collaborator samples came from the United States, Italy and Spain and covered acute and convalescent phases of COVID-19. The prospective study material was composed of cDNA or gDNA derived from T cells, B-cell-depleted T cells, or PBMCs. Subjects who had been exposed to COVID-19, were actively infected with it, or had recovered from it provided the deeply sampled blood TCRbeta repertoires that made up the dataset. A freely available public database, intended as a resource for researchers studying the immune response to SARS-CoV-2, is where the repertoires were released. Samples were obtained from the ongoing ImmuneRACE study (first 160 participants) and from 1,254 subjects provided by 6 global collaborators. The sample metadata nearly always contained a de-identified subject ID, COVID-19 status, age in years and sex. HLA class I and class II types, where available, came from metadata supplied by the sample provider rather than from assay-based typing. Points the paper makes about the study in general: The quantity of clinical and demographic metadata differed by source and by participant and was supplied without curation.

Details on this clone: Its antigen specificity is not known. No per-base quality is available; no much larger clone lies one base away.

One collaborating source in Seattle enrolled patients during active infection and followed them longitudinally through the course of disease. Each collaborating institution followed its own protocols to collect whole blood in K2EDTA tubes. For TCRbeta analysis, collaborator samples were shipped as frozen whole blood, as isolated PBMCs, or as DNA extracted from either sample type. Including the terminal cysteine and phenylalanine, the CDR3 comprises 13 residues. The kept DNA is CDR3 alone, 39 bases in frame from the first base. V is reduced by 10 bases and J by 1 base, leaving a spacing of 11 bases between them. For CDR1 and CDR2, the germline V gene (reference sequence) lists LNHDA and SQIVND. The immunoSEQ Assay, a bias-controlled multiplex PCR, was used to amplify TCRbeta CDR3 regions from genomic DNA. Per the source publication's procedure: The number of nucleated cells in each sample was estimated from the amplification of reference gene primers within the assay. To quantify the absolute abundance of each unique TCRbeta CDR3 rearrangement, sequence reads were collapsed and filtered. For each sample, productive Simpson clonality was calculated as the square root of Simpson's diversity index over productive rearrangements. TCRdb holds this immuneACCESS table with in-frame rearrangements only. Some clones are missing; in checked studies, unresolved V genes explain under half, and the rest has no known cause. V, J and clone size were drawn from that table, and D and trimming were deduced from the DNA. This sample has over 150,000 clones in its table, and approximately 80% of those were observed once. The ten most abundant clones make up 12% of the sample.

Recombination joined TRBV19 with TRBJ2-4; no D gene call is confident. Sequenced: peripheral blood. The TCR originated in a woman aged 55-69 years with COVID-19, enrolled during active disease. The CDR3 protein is CATLGFAKNIQYF. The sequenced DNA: TGTGCCACCCTCGGGTTCGCCAAAAACATTCAGTACTTC.